These 24 T cell receptor beta chains were sequenced from one sample in a study of cytomegalovirus exposure and HLA in healthy donors (TCRdb year 2017). To prepare the library, the immunoSEQ multiplex PCR assay was applied. For the multiplex PCR, a mixture combining 60 forward primers for TCR Vbeta segments and 13 reverse primers for TCR Jbeta segments was used. The immuneACCESS repertoire file appears here via TCRdb, limited to in-frame rearrangements. These files lack a portion of the clones; in checked studies, under half of the deficit traces to unresolved V genes, and the cause of the others is not known. This sample has 35,000 to 55,000 clones in its table, and about 80% of those were observed once. The top ten constitute roughly 1.4% of the sample. What was sequenced was PBMCs. The receptors were sampled from a man aged 30 to 39 in good health and CMV-seronegative.

CDR3 residues: CASSLRINQPQHF. CDR3 DNA sequence: TGTGCCAGCAGTTTGCGGATCAATCAGCCCCAGCATTTT. The genes are TRBV27 and TRBJ1-5; D not resolved. The CDR3 runs 13 residues. The germline V gene encodes CDR1 MNHEY and CDR2 SMNVEV (reference sequence). V gave up 3 bases and J gave up 3 bases, with 6 bases separating them.

The chain employs TRBV2 and TRBJ1-1, with 10 bases matching TRBD1. Germline loops: CDR1 SNHLY, CDR2 FYNNEI. V dropped 7 bases and J dropped 4; count of bases not matched to a gene: 12. CDR3 size: 16 residues. CDR3 sequence: CASIKYSGTGATEAFF. Written as DNA, the CDR3 is TGTGCCAGCATAAAATACTCCGGGACAGGGGCCACTGAAGCTTTCTTT.

The genes are TRBV28 and TRBJ1-2, with 7 bases matching TRBD1. The CDR3 is 15 amino acids. The ends lost 7 bases at V and 4 bases at J; junction bases unmatched: 12. Germline assignment: CDR1 MDHEN and CDR2 SYDVKM. For the CDR3, the DNA is TGTGCCAGCACTTCCCCCCCGGGACAGCCCTATGGCTACACCTTC. Encoded protein: CASTSPPGQPYGYTF.

Concerning this clone itself: Other DNA sequences in this sample translate to the same CDR3. The chain recombines TRBV7-2 with TRBJ2-1, with D perhaps matching TRBD2 (5 bases). Trimming removed 2 bases from V and 4 bases from J, with 15 bases in between. There are 16 residues in the CDR3. Germline V gene lookup returns CDR1 SGHTA and CDR2 FQGNSA. In DNA, the CDR3 is TGTGCCAGCAGCTTACATGGACTCCGACCTTACAATGAGCAGTTCTTC. Protein product: CASSLHGLRPYNEQFF.

J is TRBJ2-3 and V is TRBV28; 7 nucleotides align to TRBD2. Trimming cost V 8 bases and J 4 bases; bases outside gene matches: 9. Germline assignment: CDR1 MDHEN and CDR2 SYDVKM. This CDR3 comprises 14 residues. The CDR3, as DNA: TGTGCCAGCCGACTGGGAGGGGCCGCAGATACGCAGTATTTT. Translation gives CASRLGGAADTQYF. Full variable domain (remainder filled in from reference TRBV28 and TRBJ2-3): DVKVTQSSRYLVKRTGEKVFLECVQDMDHENMFWYRQDPGLGLRLIYFSYDVKMKEKGDIPEGYSVSREKKERFSLILESASTNQTSMYLCASRLGGAADTQYFGPGTRLTVL.

This chain connects TRBV28 to TRBJ2-1; the D gene is possibly TRBD1 (6 bases). The germline gives CDR1 MDHEN, CDR2 SYDVKM. The V and J ends lost 10 bases and 3 bases respectively, with 13 bases between them. The CDR3 sequence is 13 residues long. CDR3: CAIRDTFYNEQFF. The CDR3 nucleotides read TGTGCCATAAGGGACACCTTCTACAATGAGCAGTTCTTC.

This sequence joins TRBV11-2 and TRBJ1-1, with D tentatively TRBD1 (6 bases). Germline V gene sequence: CDR1 SGHAT, CDR2 FQNNGV. V shed 5 bases and J shed 9 bases, with 13 bases lying between them. This CDR3 has 12 residues. As DNA, the CDR3 is TGTGCCAGCAGCCTAGGGGGACTCCAAGCTTTCTTT. Translating it yields CASSLGGLQAFF.

J is TRBJ1-1 and V is TRBV4-1, with TRBD1 matching 7 bases. Germline CDR1 and CDR2: MGHRA and YSYEKL. V trimming: 1 base; J trimming: 4 bases; junction bases outside the gene matches: 6. The CDR3 runs to 15 residues. This chain's CDR3 is CASSQAGGRSTEAFF. As DNA, the CDR3 is TGCGCCAGCAGCCAAGCAGGGGGTAGGAGCACTGAAGCTTTCTTT.

The chain links TRBV5-1 to TRBJ1-6; D call uncertain. Germline CDR1 is SGHRS and CDR2 is YFSETQ. The V end was cut by 0 bases, the J end by 3 bases, with 7 bases between. The CDR3 contains 15 residues. CDR3 DNA sequence: TGCGCCAGCAGCTTGGAAAAGAGCTATAATTCACCCCTCCACTTT. This encodes CASSLEKSYNSPLHF.

This chain links TRBV4-2 with TRBJ2-6; TRBD1 aligns across 11 bases. With 0 bases clipped from V and 5 bases from J, the junction kept 12 bases outside the gene matches. This CDR3 is built from 20 residues. CDR1 is LGHNA, CDR2 YNFKEQ, per germline. The CDR3 DNA reads TGTGCCAGCAGCCAAGAGTTTGCGGGGACAGGGGGGCACAGGGCCAACGTCCTGACTTTC. Protein: CASSQEFAGTGGHRANVLTF.

The gene calls are TRBV6-5 and TRBJ2-7; TRBD1 matches at 8 bases. The CDR3 totals 15 residues. The J segment lost 3 bases and the V segment lost 8 bases, leaving 12 bases of the junction unmatched. Germline V gene sequence: CDR1 MNHEY, CDR2 SVGAGI. The CDR3 nucleotides are TGTGCCAGCCGGACAGGGTCGAATAATTACTACGAGCAGTACTTC. Protein product: CASRTGSNNYYEQYF.

This clone was detected only a few times. The rearrangement uses TRBV4-1 and TRBJ2-7; possible D gene TRBD2, 6 bases. The CDR3 is 14 residues long. Germline lookup yields CDR1 MGHRA and CDR2 YSYEKL. Trimming removed 5 bases from V and 11 bases from J, with 22 bases in between. The CDR3 sequence is CASSKGAGRDHKYF. CDR3 nucleotide sequence: TGCGCCAGCAGCAAAGGCGCGGGGCGGGACCATAAGTACTTC.

The chain uses TRBV7-2 and TRBJ2-5; 12 bases map to TRBD2. Trimming cost V 5 bases and J 5 bases; bases outside gene matches: 6. This CDR3 region has 15 residues. CDR1 and CDR2 from the germline V gene are SGHTA and FQGNSA. The CDR3 nucleotides read TGTGCCAGCAGCCTAACTAGCGGGAGGTGGGAGACCCAGTACTTC. Its translation is CASSLTSGRWETQYF.

The V call is TRBV11-1, the J call TRBJ2-2; the match to TRBD1 covers 12 bases. V lost 6 bases to trimming and J lost 5 bases; unmatched junction nucleotides: 1. Germline-derived CDR1 and CDR2 are SGHAT and FQDESV (reference sequence). CDR3 length: 14 residues. CDR3 sequence reads: CASRGQGATGELFF. The CDR3 DNA is TGTGCCAGCAGGGGACAGGGGGCTACCGGGGAGCTGTTTTTT. The full variable domain, in which reference TRBV11-1 and TRBJ2-2 provide the parts outside the CDR3, is EAEVAQSPRYKITEKSQAVAFWCDPISGHATLYWYRQILGQGPELLVQFQDESVVDDSQLPKDRFSAERLKGVDSTLKIQPAELGDSAMYLCASRGQGATGELFFGEGSRLTVL.

The V call is TRBV5-1, the J call TRBJ2-1; 12 nucleotides align to TRBD2. CDR1 and CDR2 from the germline V gene are SGHRS and YFSETQ. Trimming removed 0 bases from V and 1 base from J; junction bases left unmatched: 5. The CDR3 totals 18 residues. CDR3 residues: CASSLGLTSGSSYNEQFF. CDR3 DNA: TGCGCCAGCAGCTTGGGGCTGACTAGCGGGAGTTCCTACAATGAGCAGTTCTTC.

The chain links TRBV5-1 to TRBJ2-2, with unresolved D. V lost 1 base and J 2 bases, leaving 9 bases between the germline ends. Germline V gene sequence: CDR1 SGHRS, CDR2 YFSETQ. CDR3 length: 15 amino acids. The CDR3 is CASSLFSGNTGELFF. As DNA, the CDR3 is TGCGCCAGCAGCTTGTTTTCAGGAAACACCGGGGAGCTGTTTTTT.

This clone came up once. The rearrangement links TRBV11-3 to TRBJ1-2; 8 bases are a match to TRBD1. Trimming at V came to 0 bases and at J to 7 bases, leaving 10 bases not matched to a gene. The CDR3 extends over 16 amino acids. Germline V gene sequence: CDR1 SGHNT, CDR2 YENEEA. The CDR3 bases are TGTGCCAGCAGCTTAGATGTGACAGGGGCTGGGGGTGGCTACACCTTC. This codes for CASSLDVTGAGGGYTF.

The chain uses TRBV11-2 and TRBJ1-2; a possible D gene is TRBD1 (6 bases). V was shortened by 5 bases and J by 5 bases, with 21 bases between the two germline ends. The CDR3 consists of 16 residues. The germline gives CDR1 SGHAT, CDR2 FQNNGV. CDR3 residues: CASSPSGTSKRYGYTF. CDR3 nucleotide sequence: TGTGCCAGCAGCCCGTCCGGGACAAGCAAGCGATATGGCTACACCTTC.

This chain uses TRBV18 with TRBJ1-1, with 8 nucleotides matching TRBD1. Germline V gives CDR1 KGHSH, CDR2 LQKENI. V dropped 2 bases and J dropped 6; count of bases not matched to a gene: 11. The CDR3 totals 16 residues. The CDR3 region is CASSPTTGTGNPEAFF. The CDR3 DNA follows: TGTGCCAGCTCACCAACTACGGGGACAGGTAACCCTGAAGCTTTCTTT.

The rearrangement links TRBV27 to TRBJ2-3; TRBD2 matches at 13 bases. This CDR3 contains 19 residues. J was trimmed by 0 bases and V by 5 bases; bases with no gene match: 11. Germline loops: CDR1 MNHEY, CDR2 SMNVEV (reference sequence). CDR3 in amino acids: CASSRTGTSGIRSTDTQYF. CDR3 nucleotides: TGTGCCAGCAGTCGAACCGGGACTAGCGGGATCCGGAGCACAGATACGCAGTATTTT.

Notes on this clone: An end of the junction differs from the germline gene, which may be a read error. The V gene is TRBV5-4, the J gene TRBJ2-2; a weak D match, TRBD2 (6 bases). Per germline, CDR1 SGHNT and CDR2 YYREEE (reference sequence). This CDR3 has 15 residues. The CDR3 protein is CASSLELAGTGELLF. Written as DNA, the CDR3 is TGTGCCAGCAGCTTAGAACTAGCCGGCACCGGGGAGCTGCTTTTT. The complete variable domain, with remaining parts taken from reference TRBV5-4 and TRBJ2-2, reads ETGVTQSPTHLIKTRGQQVTLRCSSQSGHNTVSWYQQALGQGPQFIFQYYREEENGRGNFPPRFSGLQFPNYSSELNVNALELDDSALYLCASSLELAGTGELLFGEGSRLTVL.

This chain uses TRBV6-5 with TRBJ2-6; 7 positions match TRBD1. The J segment lost 2 bases and the V segment lost 7 bases, leaving 5 bases of the junction unmatched. The length of the CDR3 is 15 residues. CDR1 is MNHEY and CDR2 is SVGAGI in the germline V gene. The CDR3 DNA follows: TGTGCCAGCACCTTAGGGGGCACTGGGGCCAACGTCCTGACTTTC. Translated, it gives CASTLGGTGANVLTF.

The table lists this clone with a count of one. The chain couples TRBV7-2 to TRBJ2-7; 9 positions agree with TRBD2. Germline CDR1 is SGHTA and CDR2 is FQGNSA. V gave up 3 bases and J gave up 2 bases; unmatched junction bases: 5. This CDR3 is 15 amino acids long. The CDR3, as DNA: TGTGCCAGCAGCTTTAGTAGCGGGAGCCCCTACGAGCAGTACTTC. Protein: CASSFSSGSPYEQYF.

The chain recombines TRBV7-8 with TRBJ2-4, with TRBD1 identical over 10 bases. CDR1 and CDR2 from the germline V gene are SGHVS and FQNEAQ. Unmatched junction bases numbered 4, after V lost 4 bases and J lost 4 bases. The CDR3 runs to 15 residues. The chain's CDR3 is CASSSTGQGKNIQYF. CDR3 bases: TGTGCCAGCAGCTCAACGGGACAGGGGAAAAACATTCAGTACTTC.